The 17 T cell receptor beta chains given below trace back to one sample, sequenced in a study of T-cell memory formation after mild COVID-19. TCRdb reanalysed the 5' RACE reads using MiXCR and keeps one entry per CDR3 protein. The sample consists of hundreds of thousands of distinct CDR3 sequences, approximately 15% of them appearing once. The sequencing input was PBMCs or a T cell subset sorted from them (not recorded which). All receptors derive from an adult woman who had mild COVID-19 (a few samples of this study predate the infection). Cell type and time point are not known.

J is TRBJ1-2 and V is TRBV10-3; D is possibly TRBD1 (5 bases). V was clipped by 3 bases and J by 0 bases, with 14 bases between them. The CDR3 extends over 16 amino acids. From germline, CDR1 is ENHRY and CDR2 SYGVKD. The CDR3 sequence: CAISEYGGSANYGYTF. In DNA form, the CDR3 reads TGTGCCATCAGTGAATATGGGGGGTCGGCTAACTATGGCTACACCTTC.

This clonotype appeared a few times. This chain uses TRBV20-1 with TRBJ2-3; no clear D gene. Per germline, CDR1 DFQATT and CDR2 SNEGSKA (reference sequence). CDR3 length: 16 residues. Trimming left V 2 bases short and J 2 bases short, with 17 bases between. The CDR3 reads CSARWSMGDHTDTQYF. The CDR3 region has the DNA TGCAGTGCTAGATGGTCAATGGGCGATCACACAGATACGCAGTATTTT.

This clonotype was seen more than once but under ten times. The chain combines TRBV2 with TRBJ2-5; D gene ambiguous. The CDR3 spans 12 residues. V lost 1 base and J 4 bases, leaving 4 bases between the germline ends. CDR1 and CDR2 (germline): SNHLY, FYNNEI. The CDR3 region is CASSEVRETQYF. CDR3 nucleotide sequence: TGTGCCAGCAGTGAAGTACGAGAGACCCAGTACTTC. Looking up the rest from reference TRBV2 and TRBJ2-5 gives the full variable domain: EPEVTQTPSHQVTQMGQEVILRCVPISNHLYFYWYRQILGQKVEFLVSFYNNEISEKSEIFDDQFSVERPDGSNFTLKIRSTKLEDSAMYFCASSEVRETQYFGPGTRLLVL.

J is TRBJ2-5 and V is TRBV5-1; D is possibly TRBD1 (6 bases). V lost 7 bases and J 2 bases, leaving 15 bases between the germline ends. This CDR3 contains 14 residues. Germline lookup yields CDR1 SGHRS and CDR2 YFSETQ. CDR3 sequence (DNA): TGCGCCAGCTCACAGGGTTACTATCAAGAGACCCAGTACTTC. Amino acid sequence: CASSQGYYQETQYF.

For the CDR3, the DNA is TGTGCCAGCAGTTTTACCTTTGGGGAGCAGTACTTC. This sequence encodes CASSFTFGEQYF. The chain recombines TRBV27 with TRBJ2-7; D not certain. The CDR3 runs to 12 residues. Trimming shortened V by 3 bases and J by 7 bases, and 10 bases separated the two germline ends. Germline CDR1 MNHEY, CDR2 SMNVEV (reference sequence).

This clonotype was seen a handful of times. V is TRBV25-1 and J is TRBJ2-7, with TRBD1 identical over 9 bases. With 3 bases clipped from V and 2 bases from J, the junction kept 5 bases outside the gene matches. CDR3 length equals 15 residues. CDR1 and CDR2 from the germline V gene are MGHDK and SYGVNS. The CDR3 spells CASSEDRGHPYEQYF. CDR3 DNA: TGTGCCAGCAGTGAGGACAGGGGACATCCCTACGAGCAGTACTTC.

Comments on this clonotype: One end of the junction varies from germline; a read error may be responsible. The V call is TRBV9, the J call TRBJ2-1, with TRBD2 matching over 8 bases. The CDR3 sequence is 16 residues long. The germline V gene has CDR1 SGDLS and CDR2 YYNGEE. CDR3 DNA: TGTGCCAGCAGTAGGACCGGGACTAGATCCTTCAATGAGCAGTTCTTC. Its protein is CASSRTGTRSFNEQFF.

The rearrangement joins TRBV7-9 to TRBJ2-1; 14 bases fit TRBD2. This CDR3 contains 16 residues. Germline V gene sequence: CDR1 SEHNR, CDR2 FQNEAQ (reference sequence). The V and J ends lost 3 bases and 8 bases, in that order; junction bases with no gene match: 6. CDR3 sequence reads: CASSLGLAGDGDEQFF. In DNA form, the CDR3 reads TGTGCCAGCAGCTTGGGACTAGCGGGAGACGGCGATGAGCAGTTCTTC.

There are many counts of this clonotype. The chain links TRBV4-1 to TRBJ1-6; D perhaps matches TRBD1 (5 bases). Trimming shortened V by 1 base and J by 8 bases, and 12 bases separated the two germline ends. CDR1 and CDR2 (germline): MGHRA, YSYEKL. The length of the CDR3 is 15 residues. The CDR3 coding sequence is TGCGCCAGCAGCCAAGTTACAGGTGTCCATTCACCCCTCCACTTT. This encodes CASSQVTGVHSPLHF.

This clonotype was counted at least ten times. The J gene is TRBJ2-7, the V gene TRBV7-6; 7 bases match TRBD2. V was clipped by 1 base and J by 2 bases; unmatched bases: 5. The CDR3 extends over 15 amino acids. Germline V gene lookup returns CDR1 SGHVS and CDR2 FNYEAQ. In DNA, the CDR3 is TGTGCCAGCAGCTTAGGAGCGGGGCGAACCTACGAGCAGTACTTC. Translating gives CASSLGAGRTYEQYF.

This clonotype was detected a few times. The V gene is TRBV5-1, the J gene TRBJ2-2; D is ambiguous. Trimming removed 5 bases from V and 2 bases from J, with 13 bases in between. Germline lookup yields CDR1 SGHRS and CDR2 YFSETQ. This CDR3 has 15 residues. The DNA of the CDR3 is TGCGCCAGCAGGGTGGACGGCTATAACACCGGGGAGCTGTTTTTT. Its translation is CASRVDGYNTGELFF.

The chain recombines TRBV4-1 with TRBJ2-7; D not resolved. V shed 1 base and J shed 3 bases, with 10 bases lying between them. Germline V gene data show CDR1 as MGHRA and CDR2 as YSYEKL. The CDR3 totals 14 residues. The CDR3 spells CASSQVFRNYEQYF. CDR3 sequence (DNA): TGCGCCAGCAGCCAAGTCTTCAGAAACTACGAGCAGTACTTC.

This clonotype occurred a few times. The chain links TRBV5-1 to TRBJ2-1; D remains ambiguous. V was clipped by 4 bases and J by 6 bases, with 11 bases between them. Germline lookup yields CDR1 SGHRS and CDR2 YFSETQ. This CDR3 has 13 residues. CDR3 amino acids: CASSPSAPNEQFF. The CDR3, as DNA: TGCGCCAGCAGCCCATCAGCTCCCAATGAGCAGTTCTTC.

This clonotype occurred a few times. V usage is TRBV5-1 and J usage is TRBJ2-7; D could derive from TRBD1 or TRBD2 (5 bases each). This CDR3 has 12 amino acids. V was clipped by 2 bases and J by 6 bases, with 9 bases between them. Germline-derived CDR1 and CDR2 are SGHRS and YFSETQ. CDR3 bases: TGCGCCAGCAGCTTCGGGGCCGCCGAGCAGTACTTC. This gives the protein CASSFGAAEQYF.

The J gene is TRBJ2-1, the V gene TRBV11-2, with D possibly being TRBD1 or TRBD2 (7 bases each). V shed 1 base and J shed 6 bases, with 13 bases lying between them. CDR1 and CDR2 (germline): SGHAT, FQNNGV. This CDR3 has 15 amino acids. The CDR3 here is CASSLGREGANEQFF. The CDR3 region has the DNA TGTGCCAGCAGCTTAGGGAGGGAGGGGGCCAATGAGCAGTTCTTC.

This clonotype was seen a few times. The chain couples TRBV7-9 to TRBJ2-7, with D unresolved. Germline V CDR1 and CDR2: SEHNR, FQNEAQ (reference sequence). The CDR3 extends over 14 amino acids. V was clipped by 1 base and J by 5 bases, with 12 bases between them. CDR3 nucleotide sequence: TGTGCCAGCAGCTTAGGCTCCCGACCTCACGAGCAGTACTTC. Its translation: CASSLGSRPHEQYF.

This sequence joins TRBV5-5 and TRBJ1-2, with a weak D call TRBD1 (5 bases). The CDR3 is 14 amino acids. V was shortened by 5 bases and J by 4 bases, with 15 bases between the two germline ends. Germline V lookup: CDR1 SGHKS, CDR2 YYEKEE (reference sequence). The CDR3 coding sequence is TGTGCCAGCAGATCGGCCCGGGGGGGCTATGGCTACACCTTC. It specifies CASRSARGGYGYTF.